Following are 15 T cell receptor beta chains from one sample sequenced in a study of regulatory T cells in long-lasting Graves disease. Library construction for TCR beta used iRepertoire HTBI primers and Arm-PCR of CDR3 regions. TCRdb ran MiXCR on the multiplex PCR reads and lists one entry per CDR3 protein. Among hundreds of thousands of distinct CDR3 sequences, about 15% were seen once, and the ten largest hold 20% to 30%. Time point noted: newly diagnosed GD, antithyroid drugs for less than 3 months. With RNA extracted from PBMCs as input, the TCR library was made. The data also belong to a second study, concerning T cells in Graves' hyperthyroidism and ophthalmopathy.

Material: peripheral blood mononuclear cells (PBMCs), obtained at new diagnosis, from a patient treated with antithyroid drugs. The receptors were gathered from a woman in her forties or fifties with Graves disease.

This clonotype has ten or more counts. CDR3 sequence (DNA): TGTGCCAGCAGCTTACCGGGGGGTATCGAGCAGTACTTC. Amino acid sequence: CASSLPGGIEQYF. This chain uses TRBV7-2 with TRBJ2-7; 7 bases match TRBD2. Per germline, CDR1 SGHTA and CDR2 FQGNSA. CDR3 length: 13 residues. The V and J ends lost 2 bases and 6 bases, in that order; junction bases with no gene match: 4.

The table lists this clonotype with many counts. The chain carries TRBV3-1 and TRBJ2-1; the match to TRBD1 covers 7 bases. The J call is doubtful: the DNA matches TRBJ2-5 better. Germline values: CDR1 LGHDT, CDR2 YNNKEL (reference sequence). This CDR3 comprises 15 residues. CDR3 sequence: CASSMPGQSQETQYF. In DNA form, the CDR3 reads TGTGCCAGCAGCATGCCGGGACAGAGTCAAGAGACCCAGTACTTC.

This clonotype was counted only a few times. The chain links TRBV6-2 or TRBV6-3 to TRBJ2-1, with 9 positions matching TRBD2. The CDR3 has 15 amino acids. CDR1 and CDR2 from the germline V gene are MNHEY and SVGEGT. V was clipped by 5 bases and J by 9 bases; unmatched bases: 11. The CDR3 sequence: CASSRLSGGESEQFF. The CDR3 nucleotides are TGTGCCAGCAGTCGACTTAGCGGGGGCGAGAGTGAGCAGTTCTTC.

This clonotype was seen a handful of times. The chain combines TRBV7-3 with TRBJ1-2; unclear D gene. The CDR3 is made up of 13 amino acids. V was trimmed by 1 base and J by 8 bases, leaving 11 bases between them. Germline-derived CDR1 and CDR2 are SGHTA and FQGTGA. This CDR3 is CASSLNGGEGYTF. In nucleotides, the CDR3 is TGTGCCAGCAGCTTAAACGGTGGAGAGGGCTACACCTTC. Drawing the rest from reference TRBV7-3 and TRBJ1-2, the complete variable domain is GAGVSQTPSNKVTEKGKYVELRCDPISGHTALYWYRQSLGQGPEFLIYFQGTGAADDSGLPNDRFFAVRPEGSVSTLKIQRTERGDSAVYLCASSLNGGEGYTFGSGTRLTVV.

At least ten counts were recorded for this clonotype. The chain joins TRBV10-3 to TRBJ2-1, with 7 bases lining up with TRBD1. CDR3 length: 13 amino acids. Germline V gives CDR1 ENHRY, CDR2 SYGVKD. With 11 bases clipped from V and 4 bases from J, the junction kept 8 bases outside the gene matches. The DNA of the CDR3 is TGTGCCCACCGGGACAGCGGATACAATGAGCAGTTCTTC. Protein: CAHRDSGYNEQFF.

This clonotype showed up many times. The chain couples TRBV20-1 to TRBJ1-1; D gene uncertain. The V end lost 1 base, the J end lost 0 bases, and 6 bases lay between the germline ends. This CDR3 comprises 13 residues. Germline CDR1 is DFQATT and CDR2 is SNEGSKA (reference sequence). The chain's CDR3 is CSARVSLNTEAFF. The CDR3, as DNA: TGCAGTGCTAGAGTTTCGTTGAACACTGAAGCTTTCTTT.

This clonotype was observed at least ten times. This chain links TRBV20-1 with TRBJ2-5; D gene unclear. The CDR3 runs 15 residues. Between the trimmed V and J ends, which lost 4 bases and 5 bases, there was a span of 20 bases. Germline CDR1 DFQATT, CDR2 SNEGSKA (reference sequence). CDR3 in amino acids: CSATQPTSNRETQYF. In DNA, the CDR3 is TGCAGTGCTACCCAACCCACTTCAAATAGGGAGACCCAGTACTTC.

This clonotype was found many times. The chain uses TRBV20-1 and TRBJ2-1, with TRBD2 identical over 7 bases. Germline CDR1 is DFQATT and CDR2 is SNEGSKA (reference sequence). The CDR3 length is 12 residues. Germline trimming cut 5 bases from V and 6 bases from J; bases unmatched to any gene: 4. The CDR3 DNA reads TGCAGTGCTCTGACTAGCATCAATGAGCAGTTCTTC. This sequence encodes CSALTSINEQFF.

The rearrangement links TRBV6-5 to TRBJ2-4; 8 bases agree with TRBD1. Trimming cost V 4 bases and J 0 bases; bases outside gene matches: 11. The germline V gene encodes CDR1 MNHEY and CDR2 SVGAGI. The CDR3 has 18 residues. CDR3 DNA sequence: TGTGCCAGCAGTTCCCGGGACAGGTACAATCTAGCCAAAAACATTCAGTACTTC. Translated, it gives CASSSRDRYNLAKNIQYF.

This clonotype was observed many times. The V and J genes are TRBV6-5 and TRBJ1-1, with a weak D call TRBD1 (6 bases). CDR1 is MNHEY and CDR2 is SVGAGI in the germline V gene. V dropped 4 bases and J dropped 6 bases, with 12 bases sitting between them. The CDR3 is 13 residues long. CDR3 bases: TGTGCCAGCAGTTCGTCGGGGGGGCCTGAAGCTTTCTTT. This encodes CASSSSGGPEAFF.

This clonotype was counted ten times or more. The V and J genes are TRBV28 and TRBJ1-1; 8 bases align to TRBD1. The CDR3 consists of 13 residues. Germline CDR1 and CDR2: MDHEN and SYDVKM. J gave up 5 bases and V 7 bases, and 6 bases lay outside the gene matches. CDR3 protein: CASTPTGVTEAFF. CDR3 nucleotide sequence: TGTGCCAGCACCCCGACAGGGGTAACTGAAGCTTTCTTT.

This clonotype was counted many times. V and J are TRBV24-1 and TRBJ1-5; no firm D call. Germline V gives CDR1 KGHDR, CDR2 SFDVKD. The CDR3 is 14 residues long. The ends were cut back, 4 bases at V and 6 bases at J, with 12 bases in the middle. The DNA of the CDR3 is TGTGCCACCAGTGAGTTCGCAGTTCCTCAGCCCCAGCATTTT. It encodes CATSEFAVPQPQHF.

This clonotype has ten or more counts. Here the CDR3 reads CASSPLETALNTEAFF. CDR3 nucleotide sequence: TGTGCCAGCTCACCATTGGAAACAGCCTTGAACACTGAAGCTTTCTTT. J is TRBJ1-1 and V is TRBV18, with unresolved D. The CDR3 length is 16 residues. Germline V gives CDR1 KGHSH, CDR2 LQKENI. The V and J ends lost 2 bases and 0 bases respectively, with 13 bases between them. Looking up the rest from reference TRBV18 and TRBJ1-1 gives the full variable domain: NAGVMQNPRHLVRRRGQEARLRCSPMKGHSHVYWYRQLPEEGLKFMVYLQKENIIDESGMPKERFSAEFPKEGPSILRIQQVVRGDSAAYFCASSPLETALNTEAFFGQGTRLTVV.

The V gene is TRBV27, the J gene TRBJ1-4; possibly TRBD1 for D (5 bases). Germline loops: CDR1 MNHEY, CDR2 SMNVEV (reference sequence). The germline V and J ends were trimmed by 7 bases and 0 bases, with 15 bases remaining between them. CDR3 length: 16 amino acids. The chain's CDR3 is CASMKGRDPTNEKLFF. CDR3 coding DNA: TGTGCCAGCATGAAGGGCAGGGACCCAACTAATGAAAAACTGTTTTTT.

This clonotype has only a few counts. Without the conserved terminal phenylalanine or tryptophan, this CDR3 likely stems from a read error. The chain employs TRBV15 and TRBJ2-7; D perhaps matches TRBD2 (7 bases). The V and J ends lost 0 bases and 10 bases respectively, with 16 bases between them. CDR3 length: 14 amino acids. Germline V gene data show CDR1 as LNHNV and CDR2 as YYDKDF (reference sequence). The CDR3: CATSRDRGASSQYS. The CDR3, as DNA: TGTGCCACCAGCAGAGATCGGGGGGCGAGCAGCCAGTACTCC.